One sample yielded the 12 T cell receptor beta chains listed below, sequenced in a study of vaccination effects on CD4 cells after COVID-19. Assay used: immunoSEQ multiplex PCR; TCRdb lists only in-frame clones, some missing. The sample contains approximately 25,000 clones, approximately 72% of which appear only once. Their antigens are not known. After expansion with viral peptide pools in the ViraFEST assay, antigen-specific CD4+ T cells were sequenced. CD4+ T cell isolation took place after less than 13 days of culture. In the vaccine recipients, nucleocapsid antibodies were negative and there was no prior SARS-CoV-2 infection. The sample in question was CD4+ T cells from PBMCs cultured with SARS-CoV-2 spike peptides, obtained before COVID-19 vaccination. The source is a human donor who received a COVID-19 vaccine.

This chain joins TRBV5-4 and TRBJ2-5; D possibly corresponds to TRBD1 (6 bases). The ends were cut back, 2 bases at V and 7 bases at J, with 12 bases in the middle. Germline-derived CDR1 and CDR2 are SGHNT and YYREEE (reference sequence). The CDR3 runs to 13 residues. The CDR3 DNA is TGTGCCAGCAGCTTCGGACAGAGCGGGACCCAGTACTTC. Protein sequence: CASSFGQSGTQYF.

The V and J genes are TRBV5-1 and TRBJ2-2; 7 bases agree with TRBD1. V shed 2 bases and J 3 bases; nucleotides not matched to a gene: 1. Germline V gene data show CDR1 as SGHRS and CDR2 as YFSETQ. The CDR3 extends over 14 amino acids. The CDR3 reads CASSFTGDTGELFF. Written as DNA, the CDR3 is TGCGCCAGCAGCTTTACAGGGGACACCGGGGAGCTGTTTTTT.

A few counts support this clone. The chain employs TRBV11-2 and TRBJ1-1; D might be TRBD1 (5 bases). Trimming took 7 bases from V and 1 from J, leaving 10 bases between them. The germline CDR1 and CDR2 sequences are SGHAT and FQNNGV. The CDR3 has 13 residues. The DNA for the CDR3 is TGTGCCAGCACCCGACAGACGAACACTGAAGCTTTCTTT. Translation gives CASTRQTNTEAFF.

This clone showed up just a few times. This rearrangement joins TRBV15 to TRBJ1-4; possible D gene TRBD1, 5 bases. Looked up from germline, CDR1 is LNHNV and CDR2 is YYDKDF (reference sequence). There are 15 residues in the CDR3. Trimming took off 0 bases at V and 4 bases at J, with 9 bases between the two ends. CDR3 nucleotide sequence: TGTGCCACCAGCAGAGATAAGGGGAATAATGAAAAACTGTTTTTT. Translation gives CATSRDKGNNEKLFF.

This rearrangement joins TRBV11-3 to TRBJ2-7; no definite D call. Per the germline V gene, CDR1 is SGHNT and CDR2 is YENEEA. V gave up 0 bases and J gave up 3 bases, with 6 bases separating them. This CDR3 comprises 13 residues. CDR3 sequence (DNA): TGTGCCAGCAGCTTAGAGCCAGGCTACGAGCAGTACTTC. Translated: CASSLEPGYEQYF.

The gene calls are TRBV20-1 and TRBJ1-2; D is unresolved. Germline loops: CDR1 DFQATT, CDR2 SNEGSKA (reference sequence). This CDR3 spans 11 amino acids. V lost 4 bases, J lost 8 bases, and 11 bases lay in between. The CDR3 region has the DNA TGCAGTGCTAAGAAGCGTGGGGGCTACACCTTC. Amino acid sequence: CSAKKRGGYTF.

The chain carries TRBV18 and TRBJ1-1; tentatively, D is TRBD1 (5 bases). Germline-derived CDR1 and CDR2 are KGHSH and LQKENI. Trimming shortened V by 5 bases and J by 0 bases, and 13 bases separated the two germline ends. The CDR3 consists of 15 residues. DNA of the CDR3: TGTGCCAGCTCAATCAGGGTTACCCTGAACACTGAAGCTTTCTTT. Its translation: CASSIRVTLNTEAFF.

The rearrangement links TRBV4-1 to TRBJ1-1, with D possibly matching TRBD1 (6 bases). Per the germline V gene, CDR1 is MGHRA and CDR2 is YSYEKL. V was cut by 4 bases and J by 1 base, with 13 bases left in between. The CDR3 has 15 amino acids. DNA of the CDR3: TGCGCCAGCAGCCGATTCCGGGACAAGAACACTGAAGCTTTCTTT. Protein product: CASSRFRDKNTEAFF.

The J gene is TRBJ2-5, the V gene TRBV9; 9 nucleotides match TRBD2. J gave up 1 base and V 3 bases, and 4 bases lay outside the gene matches. Germline CDR1 SGDLS, CDR2 YYNGEE. The CDR3 loop spans 15 amino acids. The CDR3 sequence is CASSGLTSGQETQYF. For the CDR3, the DNA is TGTGCCAGCAGCGGGTTGACTAGCGGCCAAGAGACCCAGTACTTC.

The chain links TRBV2 to TRBJ1-2; 7 bases align to TRBD1. The CDR3 runs 16 residues. V lost 2 bases and J lost 5; bases outside the gene matches: 11. Germline V gives CDR1 SNHLY, CDR2 FYNNEI. Here the CDR3 reads CASSEMGGGGLYGYTF. Here the CDR3 DNA reads TGTGCCAGCAGTGAAATGGGGGGAGGGGGCTTGTATGGCTACACCTTC.

The V call is TRBV18, the J call TRBJ2-3; tentatively, D is TRBD2 (6 bases). V gave up 3 bases and J gave up 6 bases, with 13 bases separating them. From germline, CDR1 is KGHSH and CDR2 LQKENI. This CDR3 contains 14 residues. The CDR3, as DNA: TGTGCCAGCTCACCTATATCCGGGAGTGATACGCAGTATTTT. Protein sequence: CASSPISGSDTQYF.

The gene calls are TRBV24-1 and TRBJ2-1; 12 nucleotides match TRBD2. Germline loops: CDR1 KGHDR, CDR2 SFDVKD. The CDR3 is 13 amino acids. V shed 9 bases, J shed 6 bases, and the junction held 2 bases outside the gene matches. The CDR3 sequence: CATAGLAGNEQFF. The DNA of the CDR3 is TGTGCCACCGCGGGACTAGCGGGCAATGAGCAGTTCTTC.